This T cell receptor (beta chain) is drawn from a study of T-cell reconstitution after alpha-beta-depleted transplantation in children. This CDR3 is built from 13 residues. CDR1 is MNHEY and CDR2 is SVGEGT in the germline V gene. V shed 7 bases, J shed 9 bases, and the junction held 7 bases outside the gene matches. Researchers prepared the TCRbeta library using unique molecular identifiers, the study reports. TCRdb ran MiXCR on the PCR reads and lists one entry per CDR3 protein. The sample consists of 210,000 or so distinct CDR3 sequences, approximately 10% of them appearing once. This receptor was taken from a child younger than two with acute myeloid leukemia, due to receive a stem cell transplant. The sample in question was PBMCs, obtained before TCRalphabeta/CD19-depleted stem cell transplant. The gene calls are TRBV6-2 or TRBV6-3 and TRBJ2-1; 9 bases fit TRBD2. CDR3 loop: CASKDSGSAEQFF. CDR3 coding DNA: TGTGCCAGCAAGGATAGCGGGAGCGCTGAGCAGTTCTTC.